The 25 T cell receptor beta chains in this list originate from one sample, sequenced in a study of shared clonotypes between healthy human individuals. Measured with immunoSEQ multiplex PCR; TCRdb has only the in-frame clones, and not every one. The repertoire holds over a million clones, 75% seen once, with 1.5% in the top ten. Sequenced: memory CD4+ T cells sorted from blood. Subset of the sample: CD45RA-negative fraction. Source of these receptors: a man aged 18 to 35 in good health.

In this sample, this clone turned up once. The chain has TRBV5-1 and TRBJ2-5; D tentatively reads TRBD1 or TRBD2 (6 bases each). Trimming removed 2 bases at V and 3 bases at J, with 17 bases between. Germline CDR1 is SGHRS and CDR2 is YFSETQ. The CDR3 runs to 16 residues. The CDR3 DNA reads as TGCGCCAGCAGCTTTATGGGGGGCGGCGGTGAAGAGACCCAGTACTTC. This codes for CASSFMGGGGEETQYF.

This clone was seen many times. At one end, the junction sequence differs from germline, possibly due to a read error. The CDR3 loop reads CASSPRKNF. DNA of the CDR3: TGTGCCAGCAGCCCTAGGAAGAACTTC. The chain uses TRBV6-5 and TRBJ2-7, with D unresolved. This CDR3 region has 9 residues. The germline V gene has CDR1 MNHEY and CDR2 SVGAGI.

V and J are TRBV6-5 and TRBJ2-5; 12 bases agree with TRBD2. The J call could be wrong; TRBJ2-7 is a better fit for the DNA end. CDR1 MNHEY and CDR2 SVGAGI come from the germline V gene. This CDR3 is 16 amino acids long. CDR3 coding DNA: TGTGCCAGCAGTTACTCGACTAGCGGGAGTCGTTACGAGCAGTACTTC. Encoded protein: CASSYSTSGSRYEQYF.

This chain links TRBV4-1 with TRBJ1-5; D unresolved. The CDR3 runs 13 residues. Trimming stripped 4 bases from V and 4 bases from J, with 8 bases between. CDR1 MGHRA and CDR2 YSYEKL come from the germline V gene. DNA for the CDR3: TGCGCCAGCAGCCCGGTAATTAATCAGCCCCAGCATTTT. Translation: CASSPVINQPQHF.

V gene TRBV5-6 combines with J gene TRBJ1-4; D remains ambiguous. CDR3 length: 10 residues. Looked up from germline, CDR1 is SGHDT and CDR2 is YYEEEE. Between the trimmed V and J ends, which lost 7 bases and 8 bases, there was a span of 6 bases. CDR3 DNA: TGTGCCAGCGGGAGGGAAAAACTGTTTTTT. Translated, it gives CASGREKLFF.

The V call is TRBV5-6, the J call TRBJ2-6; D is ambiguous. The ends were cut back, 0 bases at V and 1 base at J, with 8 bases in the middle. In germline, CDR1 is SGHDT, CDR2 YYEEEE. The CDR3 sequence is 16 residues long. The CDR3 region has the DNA TGTGCCAGCAGCTTGGGCTTCGAGTCTGGGGCCAACGTCCTGACTTTC. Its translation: CASSLGFESGANVLTF.

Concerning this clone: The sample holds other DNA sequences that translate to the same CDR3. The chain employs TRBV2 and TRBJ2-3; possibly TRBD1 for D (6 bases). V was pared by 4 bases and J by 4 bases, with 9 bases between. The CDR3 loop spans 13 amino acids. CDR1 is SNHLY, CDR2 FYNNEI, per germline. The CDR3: CASSGQGPDTQYF. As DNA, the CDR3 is TGTGCCAGCAGTGGGCAGGGGCCAGATACGCAGTATTTT.

As DNA, the CDR3 is TGTGCTAGTGGTTTATATTGGGGTACAACGGGGGAGAGTGACCCTTTTAATTCACCCCTCCACTTT. It codes for CASGLYWGTTGESDPFNSPLHF. This chain joins TRBV12-5 and TRBJ1-6, with D maybe TRBD1 (5 bases). This CDR3 region has 22 residues. Germline V gene lookup returns CDR1 LGHNT and CDR2 FRNRAP. V was clipped by 3 bases and J by 6 bases, with 33 bases between them.

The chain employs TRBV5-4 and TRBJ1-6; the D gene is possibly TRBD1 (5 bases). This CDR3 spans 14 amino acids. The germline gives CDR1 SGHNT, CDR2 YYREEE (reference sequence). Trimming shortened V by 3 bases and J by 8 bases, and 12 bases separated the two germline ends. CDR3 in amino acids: CASSSHMGDSPLHF. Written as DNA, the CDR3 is TGTGCCAGCAGCTCACACATGGGGGATTCACCCCTCCACTTT.

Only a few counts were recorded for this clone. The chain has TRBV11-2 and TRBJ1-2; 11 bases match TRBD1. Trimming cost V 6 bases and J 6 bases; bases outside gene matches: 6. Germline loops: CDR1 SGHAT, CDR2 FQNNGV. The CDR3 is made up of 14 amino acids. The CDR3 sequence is CASSRDRGGDGYTF. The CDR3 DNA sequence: TGTGCCAGCAGTCGGGACAGGGGGGGAGATGGCTACACCTTC.

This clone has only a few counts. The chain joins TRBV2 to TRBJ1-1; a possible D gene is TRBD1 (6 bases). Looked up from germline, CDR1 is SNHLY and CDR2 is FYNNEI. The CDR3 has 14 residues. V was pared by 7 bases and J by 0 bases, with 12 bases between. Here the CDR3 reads CASIRTDMNTEAFF. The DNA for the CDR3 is TGTGCCAGCATTAGGACAGACATGAACACTGAAGCTTTCTTT.

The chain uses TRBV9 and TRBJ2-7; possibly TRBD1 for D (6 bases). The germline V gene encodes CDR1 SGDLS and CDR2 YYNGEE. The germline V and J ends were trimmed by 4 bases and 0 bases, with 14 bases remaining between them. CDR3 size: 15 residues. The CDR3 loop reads CASSPSLGGSYEQYF. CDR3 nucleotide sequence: TGTGCCAGCAGCCCCTCGTTAGGGGGCTCCTACGAGCAGTACTTC.

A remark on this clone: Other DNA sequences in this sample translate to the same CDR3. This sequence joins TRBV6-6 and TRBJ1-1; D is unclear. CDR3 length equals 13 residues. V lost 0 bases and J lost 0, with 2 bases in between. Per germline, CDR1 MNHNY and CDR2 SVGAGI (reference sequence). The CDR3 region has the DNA TGTGCCAGCAGTTACTCGGTGAACACTGAAGCTTTCTTT. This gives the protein CASSYSVNTEAFF.

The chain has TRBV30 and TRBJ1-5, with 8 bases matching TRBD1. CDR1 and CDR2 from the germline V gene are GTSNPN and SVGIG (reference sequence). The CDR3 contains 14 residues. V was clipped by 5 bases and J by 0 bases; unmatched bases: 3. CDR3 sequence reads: CAWDRGNSNQPQHF. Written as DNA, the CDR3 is TGTGCCTGGGACAGGGGTAATAGCAATCAGCCCCAGCATTTT.

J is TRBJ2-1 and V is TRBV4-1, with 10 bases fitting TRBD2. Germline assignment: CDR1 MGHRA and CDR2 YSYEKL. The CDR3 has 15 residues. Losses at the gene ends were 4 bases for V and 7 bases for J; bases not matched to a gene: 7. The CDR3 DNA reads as TGCGCCAGCAGCCGCGGGCTAGCGGGAGTAAATGAGCAGTTCTTC. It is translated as CASSRGLAGVNEQFF.

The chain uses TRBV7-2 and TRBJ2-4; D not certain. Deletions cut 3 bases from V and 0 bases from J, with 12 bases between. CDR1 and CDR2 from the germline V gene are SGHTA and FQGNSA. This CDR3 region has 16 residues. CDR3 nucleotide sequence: TGTGCCAGCAGCTTGGCTCCCACCCTAGCCAAAAACATTCAGTACTTC. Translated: CASSLAPTLAKNIQYF.

The CDR3 DNA is TGTGCCGGAGATCACAGGGAGGATGGCTACACCTTC. Amino acids: CAGDHREDGYTF. V and J are TRBV11-3 and TRBJ1-2; D perhaps matches TRBD1 (6 bases). With 11 bases removed from V and 6 bases from J, the gap between germline ends came to 16 bases. Germline CDR1 and CDR2: SGHNT and YENEEA. CDR3 length: 12 amino acids.

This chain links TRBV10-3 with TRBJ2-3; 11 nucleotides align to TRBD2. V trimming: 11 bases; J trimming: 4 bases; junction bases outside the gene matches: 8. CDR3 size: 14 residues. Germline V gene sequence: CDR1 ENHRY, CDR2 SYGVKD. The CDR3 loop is CAVRSGRGADTQYF. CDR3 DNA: TGTGCCGTCCGTAGCGGGAGGGGGGCAGATACGCAGTATTTT.

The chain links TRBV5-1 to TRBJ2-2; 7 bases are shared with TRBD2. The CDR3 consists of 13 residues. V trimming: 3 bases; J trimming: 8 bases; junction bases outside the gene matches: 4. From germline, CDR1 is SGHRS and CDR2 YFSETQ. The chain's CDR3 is CASSSLAVGELFF. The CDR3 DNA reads TGCGCCAGCAGCTCGCTAGCGGTTGGGGAGCTGTTTTTT.

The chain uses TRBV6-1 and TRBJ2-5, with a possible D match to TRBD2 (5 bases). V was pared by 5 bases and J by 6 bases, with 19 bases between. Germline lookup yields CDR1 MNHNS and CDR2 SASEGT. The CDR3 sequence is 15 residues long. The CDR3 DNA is TGTGCCAGCAGTAACCGGGATATTATCCCCCAGACCCAGTACTTC. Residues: CASSNRDIIPQTQYF.

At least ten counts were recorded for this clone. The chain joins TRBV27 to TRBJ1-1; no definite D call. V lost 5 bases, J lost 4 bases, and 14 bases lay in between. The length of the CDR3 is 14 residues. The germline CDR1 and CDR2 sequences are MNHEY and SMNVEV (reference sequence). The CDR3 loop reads CASSRSDGVTEAFF. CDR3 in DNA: TGTGCCAGCAGTCGGTCAGACGGAGTCACTGAAGCTTTCTTT.

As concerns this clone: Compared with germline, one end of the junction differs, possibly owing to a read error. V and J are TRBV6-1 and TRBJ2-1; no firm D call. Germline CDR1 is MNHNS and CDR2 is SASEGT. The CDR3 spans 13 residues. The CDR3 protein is CATEGFSYNEQFF. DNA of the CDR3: TGCGCGACGGAAGGTTTCTCCTACAATGAGCAGTTCTTC.

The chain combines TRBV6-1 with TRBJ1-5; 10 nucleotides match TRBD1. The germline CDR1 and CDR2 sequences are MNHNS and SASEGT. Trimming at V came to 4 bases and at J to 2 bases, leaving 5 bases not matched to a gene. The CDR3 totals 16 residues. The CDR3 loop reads CASSVDRGQGNQPQHF. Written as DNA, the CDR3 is TGTGCCAGCAGTGTAGACAGGGGGCAAGGCAATCAGCCCCAGCATTTT.

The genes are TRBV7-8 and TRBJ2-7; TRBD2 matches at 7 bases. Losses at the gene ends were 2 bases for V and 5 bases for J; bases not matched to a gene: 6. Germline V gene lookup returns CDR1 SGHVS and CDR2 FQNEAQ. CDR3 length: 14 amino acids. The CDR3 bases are TGTGCCAGCAGCTTAATAGGGACTACGAACGAGCAGTACTTC. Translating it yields CASSLIGTTNEQYF.

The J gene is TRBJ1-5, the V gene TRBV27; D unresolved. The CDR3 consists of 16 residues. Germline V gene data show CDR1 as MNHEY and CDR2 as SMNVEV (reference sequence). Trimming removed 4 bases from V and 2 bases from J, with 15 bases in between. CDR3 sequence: CASSSKGPWGNQPQHF. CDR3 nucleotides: TGTGCCAGCAGTTCCAAGGGCCCTTGGGGCAATCAGCCCCAGCATTTT.